These T cell receptor beta chains were read from a single sample in a study of Ad26.COV2.S vaccination and SARS-CoV-2 variants. The repertoire was sequenced with immunoSEQ multiplex PCR; TCRdb's copy has only in-frame clones and lacks some. The sample shows some 330,000 clones, about 90% of them seen only once. The material was peripheral blood, obtained in a trial of Ad26.COV2.S vaccine versus placebo. The receptors were sampled from a person aged 18-60 years who received the Ad26.COV2.S COVID-19 vaccine or a placebo. The CDR3 runs from the conserved cysteine through the conserved F or W. D genes are given only for firm matches. The size entry is marked missing in some rows and otherwise reads once, few, many or a size class.

v_call: TRBV3-1/TRBV3-2; clone_size: NA; d_call: NA; j_call: TRBJ2-1; cdr3_nt: TGTGCCAGCAGCCGAACTCCGCCCCCCTACAATGAGCAGTTCTTC; cdr3_aa: CASSRTPPPYNEQFF
v_call: TRBV19; clone_size: NA; d_call: NA; j_call: TRBJ1-2; cdr3_nt: TGTGCCAGTAGTGACCCCCCGGGGAGGGACTACACCTTC; cdr3_aa: CASSDPPGRDYTF
v_call: TRBV25-1; clone_size: NA; d_call: NA; j_call: TRBJ2-2; cdr3_nt: TGTGCCAGCAGTGAATCAACGGTGAACACCGGGGAGCTGTTTTTT; cdr3_aa: CASSESTVNTGELFF
v_call: TRBV2; clone_size: NA; d_call: NA; j_call: TRBJ2-1; cdr3_nt: TGTGCCAGCAGTGAAAACCCCTACAATGAGCAGTTCTTC; cdr3_aa: CASSENPYNEQFF
v_call: TRBV27; clone_size: NA; d_call: NA; j_call: TRBJ1-2; cdr3_nt: TGTGCCAGCACCCCGTCGGCAGGCCGCATTTATGGCTACACCTTC; cdr3_aa: CASTPSAGRIYGYTF
v_call: TRBV6-5; clone_size: few; d_call: NA; j_call: TRBJ1-2; cdr3_nt: TGTGCCAGCAGTTCCAGGGCTAACTATGGCTACACCTTC; cdr3_aa: CASSSRANYGYTF
v_call: TRBV27; clone_size: NA; d_call: NA; j_call: TRBJ1-1; cdr3_nt: TGTGCCAGCAGTCAAATAGGGAGGGGGAAGGAAGACACTGAAGCTTTCTTT; cdr3_aa: CASSQIGRGKEDTEAFF
v_call: TRBV5-1; clone_size: NA; d_call: TRBD1; j_call: TRBJ1-2; cdr3_nt: TGCGCCAGCAGCGACGGACAGGCTTCGGGCTACACCTTC; cdr3_aa: CASSDGQASGYTF
v_call: TRBV19; clone_size: NA; d_call: TRBD1; j_call: TRBJ1-2; cdr3_nt: TGTGCCAGTAGTAAATCCGGGACAGGACCGTATGGCTACACCTTC; cdr3_aa: CASSKSGTGPYGYTF
v_call: TRBV5-1; clone_size: NA; d_call: NA; j_call: TRBJ1-1; cdr3_nt: TGCGCCAGCAGCTTAGGGCTTTGGGGCACTGAAGCTTTCTTT; cdr3_aa: CASSLGLWGTEAFF
v_call: TRBV19; clone_size: NA; d_call: NA; j_call: TRBJ1-2; cdr3_nt: TGTGCCAGTAGTATAGGGGCACGAGGGGCGTTTTCCCTCTATGGCTACACCTTC; cdr3_aa: CASSIGARGAFSLYGYTF
v_call: TRBV12-3/TRBV12-4; clone_size: NA; d_call: NA; j_call: TRBJ2-3; cdr3_nt: TGTGCCAGCAAGGCAGTGCCAGATACGCAGTATTTT; cdr3_aa: CASKAVPDTQYF
v_call: TRBV6-6; clone_size: NA; d_call: NA; j_call: TRBJ2-3; cdr3_nt: TGTGCCAGCATCAGCACAGATACGCAGTATTTT; cdr3_aa: CASISTDTQYF
v_call: TRBV28; clone_size: NA; d_call: NA; j_call: TRBJ2-4; cdr3_nt: TGTGCCAGCAGTTCCCTTGGGACAGCCAAAAACATTCAGTACTTC; cdr3_aa: CASSSLGTAKNIQYF
v_call: TRBV7-8; clone_size: NA; d_call: TRBD2; j_call: TRBJ2-1; cdr3_nt: TGTGCCAGCAGCTTTTGGACTAGCGTATCCTACAATGAGCAGTTCTTC; cdr3_aa: CASSFWTSVSYNEQFF
v_call: TRBV7-9; clone_size: NA; d_call: NA; j_call: TRBJ1-2; cdr3_nt: TGTGCCAGCAGCTTAAACACGGCCCAGGATGGCTACACCTTC; cdr3_aa: CASSLNTAQDGYTF
v_call: TRBV5-1; clone_size: NA; d_call: TRBD1; j_call: TRBJ2-5; cdr3_nt: TGCGCCAGCAGTCGGGACAGAGTACAGACCGAGACCCAGTACTTC; cdr3_aa: CASSRDRVQTETQYF
v_call: TRBV11-3; clone_size: NA; d_call: TRBD2; j_call: TRBJ2-1; cdr3_nt: TGTGCCAGCAGCTTTAGGCTAGCGGGAGACAATGAGCAGTTCTTC; cdr3_aa: CASSFRLAGDNEQFF
v_call: TRBV7-6; clone_size: NA; d_call: TRBD2; j_call: TRBJ2-1; cdr3_nt: TGTGCCAGCAGTCTTAGCGGGAGGGCTTACAATGAGCAGTTCTTC; cdr3_aa: CASSLSGRAYNEQFF
v_call: TRBV2; clone_size: few; d_call: NA; j_call: TRBJ2-7; cdr3_nt: TGTGCCAGCGACCGGGACACCGATTACGAGCAGTACTTC; cdr3_aa: CASDRDTDYEQYF
v_call: TRBV11-2; clone_size: NA; d_call: NA; j_call: TRBJ1-2; cdr3_nt: TGTGCCAGCAGCTTAGGAGGGGGTGGGTTTAACTATGGCTACACCTTC; cdr3_aa: CASSLGGGGFNYGYTF
v_call: TRBV2; clone_size: NA; d_call: TRBD1; j_call: TRBJ2-7; cdr3_nt: TGTGCCAGCAGGGCGACAGGGTCCCGCTACGAGCAGTACTTC; cdr3_aa: CASRATGSRYEQYF
v_call: TRBV6-6; clone_size: NA; d_call: TRBD1; j_call: TRBJ1-2; cdr3_nt: TGTGCCAGCAGTTACTCGAGACAGGGTGGAGGCTACACCTTC; cdr3_aa: CASSYSRQGGGYTF